This T cell receptor (beta chain) stems from a study of T cells after yellow fever vaccination. The CDR3 is made up of 12 amino acids. V was trimmed by 8 bases and J by 5 bases, leaving 12 bases between them. Germline lookup yields CDR1 WSHSY and CDR2 SAAADI. This clonotype was observed at least ten times. A 5'RACE template-switching step, the method used to make TCR cDNA, added a universal primer site and UMIs. TCRdb reanalysed the 5' RACE reads using MiXCR and keeps one entry per CDR3 protein. The table shows 250,000 to 300,000 distinct CDR3 sequences, with roughly 5.2% occurring only once. This sequence originates from a man younger than 35 who received the YFV17D yellow fever vaccine. The rearrangement uses TRBV10-2 and TRBJ1-1, with D perhaps TRBD1 (5 bases). Sequencing was performed on CD4+ T cells sorted from PBMCs, taken on the day of the yellow fever booster vaccination. The CDR3 loop reads CASSGTQTEAFF. As DNA, the CDR3 is TGCGCCAGCTCCGGGACCCAGACTGAAGCTTTCTTT.